These T cell receptor beta chains were read from a single sample in a study of control samples from healthy donors and cancer patients. Some clones are missing from TCRdb's copy, which holds only in-frame ones; the method was immunoSEQ multiplex PCR. The sample lists some 130,000 clones, roughly nine tenths occurring once. Sequencing was carried out using PBMCs. These receptors were taken from a middle-aged man with head and neck cancer. The CDR3 runs from the conserved cysteine through the conserved F or W. Each record gives: D gene, J gene, clone size, V gene, CDR3 protein, CDR3 DNA. A D gene is named only where the DNA matches it firmly. Clone sizes are given selectively: once, few, many, or a class where the clone is expanded.

>-|TRBJ2-7|-|TRBV18
CASSPRPEQGDRAF
TGTGCCAGCTCACCAAGACCAGAACAGGGAGATAGGGCCTTC
>TRBD2|TRBJ2-1|-|TRBV7-6
CASSPAGGARTNEQFF
TGTGCCAGCAGCCCTGCGGGAGGGGCAAGGACGAATGAGCAGTTCTTC
>TRBD2|TRBJ2-7|-|TRBV5-4
CASSRGTSGGSSSYEQYF
TGTGCCAGCAGCCGTGGCACTAGCGGGGGTTCTAGCTCCTACGAGCAGTACTTC
>TRBD1|TRBJ1-2|-|TRBV29-1
CSVRQGDGYTF
TGCAGCGTGAGACAGGGGGATGGCTACACCTTC
>TRBD1|TRBJ2-5|once|TRBV5-1
CASSSGQGPQETQYF
TGCGCCAGCAGCTCAGGACAGGGACCACAAGAGACCCAGTACTTC
>-|TRBJ2-7|-|TRBV7-6
CASSPGGPLSYEQYF
TGTGCCAGCAGCCCCGGGGGGCCTCTGTCCTACGAGCAGTACTTC
>-|TRBJ1-6|once|TRBV6-2/TRBV6-3
CASSAPSTLHF
TGTGCCAGCAGTGCCCCTTCCACCCTCCACTTT
>-|TRBJ1-2|few|TRBV13
CASSLGLGLTYGYTF
TGTGCCAGCAGCTTAGGCTTGGGACTGACATATGGCTACACCTTC
>-|TRBJ2-7|many|TRBV30
CAWSSSENSYEQYF
TGTGCCTGGAGTTCCTCGGAGAATTCGTACGAGCAGTACTTC
>TRBD2|TRBJ2-1|-|TRBV4-1
CASSQPSGGAYNEQFF
TGCGCCAGCAGCCAGCCCAGCGGGGGGGCCTACAATGAGCAGTTCTTC
>TRBD1|TRBJ2-6|-|TRBV3-1/TRBV3-2
CASSPGQPGANVLTF
TGTGCCAGCAGCCCGGGACAGCCTGGGGCCAACGTCCTGACTTTC
>-|TRBJ2-3|-|TRBV28
CASSLVDTQYF
TGTGCCAGCAGTTTAGTTGATACGCAGTATTTT
>-|TRBJ2-2|-|TRBV6-5
CAMSLGGELFF
TGTGCCATGTCGTTGGGCGGGGAGCTGTTTTTT
>-|TRBJ1-1|-|TRBV7-2
CASRHQGGGNTEAFF
TGTGCCAGCAGGCACCAGGGTGGGGGGAACACTGAAGCTTTCTTT
>TRBD1|TRBJ2-7|-|TRBV5-1
CASSLFGGTGGNEQYF
TGCGCCAGCAGCTTGTTCGGCGGGACAGGGGGCAACGAGCAGTACTTC
>-|TRBJ1-2|-|TRBV6-5
CASSHTPNYGYTF
TGTGCCAGCAGCCATACCCCAAACTATGGCTACACCTTC